This T cell receptor (beta chain) comes out of a study of blood T cell repertoires in COVID-19. Overall study: Samples of COVID-19 (acute and convalescent) were obtained from the United States, Italy and Spain. The cDNA or gDNA used as material had been derived from T cells, B-cell-depleted T cells, or PBMCs.

This CDR3 contains 15 residues. The ends lost 1 base at V and 1 base at J; junction bases unmatched: 4. CDR1 and CDR2 from the germline V gene are SGHNT and YENEEA. Original processing methods: By means of reference gene primer amplification, nucleated cell counts were estimated. Only in-frame clones appear in the TCRdb table, and some are missing; sequencing was by immunoSEQ multiplex PCR. V and J calls and clone size are as listed in that table; D and trimming were resolved from the DNA. This sample has 200,000 to 250,000 clones; approximately 87% occur once, and the top ten carry less than 8%. The source of this sequence is a man aged 55-75 years with acute or convalescent COVID-19. The chain employs TRBV11-3 and TRBJ2-7; TRBD1 aligns across 7 bases. Source material: peripheral blood. CDR3 in DNA: TGTGCCAGCAGCTTAGTAGAGACAGGGTCCTACGAGCAGTACTTC. It specifies CASSLVETGSYEQYF.